This T cell receptor (beta chain) was observed in a study of human versus mouse CDR3 diversity and MHC coevolution. Findings and limits, study-wide: Mice had fewer CDR3 deletions and insertions than humans on average. In humans, T-cell selection involved 6 or 7 MHC II alleles. Among all groups, most of the three human donors showed least clonal inequality.

Clones were read by immunoSEQ multiplex PCR, and TCRdb kept only the in-frame ones, dropping some. The sample lists about 73,000 clones; around 92% were seen once. Sorting isolated naive CD4 T cells lacking CD45RO and expressing CD62L. Concerning this clone itself: Its specificity is not known.

The TCR originated in a person aged 25 to 69 in good health. The sequencing sample was made of naive CD4+ T cells from blood. The sample's subset: CD45RO-negative CD62L-positive naive CD4 T cells.

This chain's CDR3 is CASSEPGQANYGYTF. In nucleotides, the CDR3 is TGCGCCAGCAGCGAGCCGGGACAAGCTAACTATGGCTACACCTTC. The chain combines TRBV5-1 with TRBJ1-2; tentative D call: TRBD1 (6 bases). Trimming pared 4 bases from V and 0 bases from J, leaving 13 bases between. Germline V gives CDR1 SGHRS, CDR2 YFSETQ. This CDR3 region has 15 residues.